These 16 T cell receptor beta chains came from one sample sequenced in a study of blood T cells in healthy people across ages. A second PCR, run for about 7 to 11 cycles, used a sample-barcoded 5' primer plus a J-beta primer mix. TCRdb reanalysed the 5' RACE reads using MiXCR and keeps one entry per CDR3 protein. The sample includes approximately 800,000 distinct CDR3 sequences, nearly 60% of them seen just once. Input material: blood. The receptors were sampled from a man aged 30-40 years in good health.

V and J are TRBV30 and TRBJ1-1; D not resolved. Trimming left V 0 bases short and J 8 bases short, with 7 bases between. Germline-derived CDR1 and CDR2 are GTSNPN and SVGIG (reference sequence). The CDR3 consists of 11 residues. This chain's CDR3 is CAWSVPGEAFF. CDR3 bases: TGTGCCTGGAGTGTACCTGGGGAAGCTTTCTTT.

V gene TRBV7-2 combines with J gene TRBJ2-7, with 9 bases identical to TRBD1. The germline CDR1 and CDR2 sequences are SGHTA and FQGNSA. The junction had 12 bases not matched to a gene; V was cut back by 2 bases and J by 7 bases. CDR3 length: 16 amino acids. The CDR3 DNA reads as TGTGCCAGCAGCTTACCTGGACAGGGGCTAAACAATGAGCAGTACTTC. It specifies CASSLPGQGLNNEQYF.

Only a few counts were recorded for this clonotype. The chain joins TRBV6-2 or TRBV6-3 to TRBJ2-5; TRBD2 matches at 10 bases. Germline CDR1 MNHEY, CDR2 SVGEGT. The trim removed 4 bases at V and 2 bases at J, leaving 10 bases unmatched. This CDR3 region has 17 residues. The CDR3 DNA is TGTGCCAGCAGTTTCTCCCCCTCAGCGGGAGGGCAAGAGACCCAGTACTTC. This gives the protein CASSFSPSAGGQETQYF.

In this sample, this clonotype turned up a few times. The CDR3 protein is CSARSGYSTDTQYF. DNA of the CDR3: TGCAGTGCTAGGTCAGGATACAGCACAGATACGCAGTATTTT. V and J are TRBV20-1 and TRBJ2-3; no clear D gene. The CDR3 extends over 14 amino acids. V shed 3 bases and J shed 0 bases, with 10 bases lying between them. Per the germline V gene, CDR1 is DFQATT and CDR2 is SNEGSKA (reference sequence).

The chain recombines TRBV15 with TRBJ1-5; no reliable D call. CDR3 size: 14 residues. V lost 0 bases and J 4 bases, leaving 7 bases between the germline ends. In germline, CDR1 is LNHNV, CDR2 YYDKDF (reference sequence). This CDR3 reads CATSREGWNQPQHF. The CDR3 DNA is TGTGCCACCAGCAGAGAGGGGTGGAATCAGCCCCAGCATTTT.

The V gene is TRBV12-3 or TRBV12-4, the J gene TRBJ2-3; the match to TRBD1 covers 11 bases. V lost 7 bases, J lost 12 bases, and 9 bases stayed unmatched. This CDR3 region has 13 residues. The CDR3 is CASIRDRGALQYF. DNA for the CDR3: TGTGCCAGCATCCGGGACAGGGGGGCACTCCAGTATTTT.

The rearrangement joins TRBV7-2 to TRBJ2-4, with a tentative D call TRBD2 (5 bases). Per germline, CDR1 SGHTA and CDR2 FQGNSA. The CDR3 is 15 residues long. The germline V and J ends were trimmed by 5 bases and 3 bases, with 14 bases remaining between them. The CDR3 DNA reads TGTGCCAGCAGCCCCCGTAGCGCGGGCAAAAACATTCAGTACTTC. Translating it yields CASSPRSAGKNIQYF.

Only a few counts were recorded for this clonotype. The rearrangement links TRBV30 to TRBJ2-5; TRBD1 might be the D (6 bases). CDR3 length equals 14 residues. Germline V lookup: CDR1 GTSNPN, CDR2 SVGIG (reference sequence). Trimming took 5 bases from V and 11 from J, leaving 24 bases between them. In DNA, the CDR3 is TGTGCCTGGCAGGGGACGGGGCCCTACAATGAGCAGTACTTC. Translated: CAWQGTGPYNEQYF.

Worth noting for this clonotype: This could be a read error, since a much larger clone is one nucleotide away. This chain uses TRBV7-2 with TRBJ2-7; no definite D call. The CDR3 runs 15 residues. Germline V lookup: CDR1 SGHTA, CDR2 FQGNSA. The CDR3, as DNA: TGTGCCGGCAGCCACTCAGGCGGCCTCTCCTACGAGCAGTACTTC. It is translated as CAGSHSGGLSYEQYF.

CDR3 residues: CSAVTGAIQPQHF. CDR3 DNA sequence: TGCAGTGCCGTGACAGGGGCTATTCAGCCCCAGCATTTT. The rearrangement joins TRBV20-1 to TRBJ1-5; TRBD1 matches at 8 bases. This CDR3 is built from 13 residues. V trimming: 6 bases; J trimming: 6 bases; junction bases outside the gene matches: 7. Germline loops: CDR1 DFQATT, CDR2 SNEGSKA (reference sequence).

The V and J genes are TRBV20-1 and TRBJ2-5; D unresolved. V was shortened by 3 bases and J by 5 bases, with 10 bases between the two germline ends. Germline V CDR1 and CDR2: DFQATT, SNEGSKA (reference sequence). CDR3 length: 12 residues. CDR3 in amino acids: CSASGVVETQYF. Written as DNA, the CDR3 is TGCAGTGCTAGTGGGGTAGTGGAGACCCAGTACTTC.

The CDR3 sequence: CAKDRGPGTDTQYF. The CDR3 DNA sequence: TGTGCCAAGGACAGGGGGCCAGGAACAGATACGCAGTATTTT. The chain combines TRBV2 with TRBJ2-3; 11 bases agree with TRBD1. Germline V gene lookup returns CDR1 SNHLY and CDR2 FYNNEI. There are 14 residues in the CDR3. J was trimmed by 3 bases and V by 10 bases; bases with no gene match: 6. Full variable domain (missing parts from reference TRBV2 and TRBJ2-3): EPEVTQTPSHQVTQMGQEVILRCVPISNHLYFYWYRQILGQKVEFLVSFYNNEISEKSEIFDDQFSVERPDGSNFTLKIRSTKLEDSAMYFCAKDRGPGTDTQYFGPGTRLTVL.

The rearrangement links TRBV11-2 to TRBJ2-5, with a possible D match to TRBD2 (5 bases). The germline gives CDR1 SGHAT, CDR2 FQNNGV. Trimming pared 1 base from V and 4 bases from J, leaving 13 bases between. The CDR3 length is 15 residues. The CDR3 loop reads CASSLVRERGETQYF. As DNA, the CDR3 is TGTGCCAGCAGCTTAGTACGGGAAAGAGGAGAGACCCAGTACTTC. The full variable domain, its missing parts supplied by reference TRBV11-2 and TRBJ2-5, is EAGVAQSPRYKIIEKRQSVAFWCNPISGHATLYWYQQILGQGPKLLIQFQNNGVVDDSQLPKDRFSAERLKGVDSTLKIQPAKLEDSAVYLCASSLVRERGETQYFGPGTRLLVL.

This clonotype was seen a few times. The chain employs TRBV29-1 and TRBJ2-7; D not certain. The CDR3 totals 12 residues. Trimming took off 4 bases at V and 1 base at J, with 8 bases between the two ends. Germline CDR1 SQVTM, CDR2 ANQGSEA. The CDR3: CSVVGLSYEQYF. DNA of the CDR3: TGCAGCGTTGTCGGGTTGTCCTACGAGCAGTACTTC.

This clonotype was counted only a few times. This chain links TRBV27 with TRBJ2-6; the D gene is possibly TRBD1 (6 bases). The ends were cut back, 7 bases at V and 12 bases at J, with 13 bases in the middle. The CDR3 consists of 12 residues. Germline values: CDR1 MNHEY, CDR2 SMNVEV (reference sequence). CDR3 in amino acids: CASKQGFGVLTF. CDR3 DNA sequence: TGTGCCAGCAAACAGGGTTTCGGCGTCCTGACTTTC.

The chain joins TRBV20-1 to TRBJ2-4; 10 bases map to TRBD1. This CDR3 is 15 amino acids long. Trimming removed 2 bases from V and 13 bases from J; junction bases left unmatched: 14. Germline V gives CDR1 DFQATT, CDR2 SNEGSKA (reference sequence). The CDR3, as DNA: TGCAGTGCTAGACGCACCGGGACAGGGGTGGGGGAGCAGTACTTC. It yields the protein CSARRTGTGVGEQYF.